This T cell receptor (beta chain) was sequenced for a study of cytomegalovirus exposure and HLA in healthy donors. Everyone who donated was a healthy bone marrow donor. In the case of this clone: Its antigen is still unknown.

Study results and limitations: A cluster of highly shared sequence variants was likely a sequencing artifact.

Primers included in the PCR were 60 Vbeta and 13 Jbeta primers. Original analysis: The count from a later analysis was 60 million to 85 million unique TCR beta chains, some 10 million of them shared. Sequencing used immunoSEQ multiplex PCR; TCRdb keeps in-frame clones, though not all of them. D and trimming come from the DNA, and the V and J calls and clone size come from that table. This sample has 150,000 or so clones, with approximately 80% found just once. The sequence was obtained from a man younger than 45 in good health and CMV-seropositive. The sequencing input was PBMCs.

CDR3 bases: TGCAGCGTGGGCCAGACAGGGGACACCTACGAGCAGTACTTC. Protein product: CSVGQTGDTYEQYF. The genes are TRBV29-1 and TRBJ2-7, with 8 bases fitting TRBD1. The J segment lost 2 bases and the V segment lost 6 bases, leaving 9 bases of the junction unmatched. The CDR3 has 14 amino acids. Germline V lookup: CDR1 SQVTM, CDR2 ANQGSEA.